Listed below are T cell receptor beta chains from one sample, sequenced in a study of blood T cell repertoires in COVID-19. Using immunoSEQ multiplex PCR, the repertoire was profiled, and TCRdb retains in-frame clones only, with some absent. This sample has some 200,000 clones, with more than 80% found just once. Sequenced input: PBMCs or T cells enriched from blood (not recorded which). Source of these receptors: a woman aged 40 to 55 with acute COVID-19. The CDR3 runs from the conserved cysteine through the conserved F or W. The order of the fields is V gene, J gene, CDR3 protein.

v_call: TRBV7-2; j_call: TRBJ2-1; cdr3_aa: CASSLTSGGNYNEQFF
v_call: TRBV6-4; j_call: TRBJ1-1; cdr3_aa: CASRGGLNTEAFF
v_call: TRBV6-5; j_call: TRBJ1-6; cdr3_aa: CASSTGTANNSPLHF
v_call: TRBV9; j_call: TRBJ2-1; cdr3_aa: CASSVQAGDGEQFF
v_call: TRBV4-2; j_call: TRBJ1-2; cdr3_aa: CASSQTPGTGSDGYTF
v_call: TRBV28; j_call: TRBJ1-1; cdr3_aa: CASSFRDRGSTEAFF
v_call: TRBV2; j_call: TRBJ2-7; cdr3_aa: CASNRGHGNYEQYF
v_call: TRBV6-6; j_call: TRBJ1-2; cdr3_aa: CASSPRGTGGNAYGYTF
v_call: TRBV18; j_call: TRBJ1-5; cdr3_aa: CASSPNRRNQPQHF
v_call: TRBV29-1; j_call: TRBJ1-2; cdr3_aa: CSVEVKPPGQGYGYTF
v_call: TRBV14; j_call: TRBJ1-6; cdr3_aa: CASSPYGGNSPLHF
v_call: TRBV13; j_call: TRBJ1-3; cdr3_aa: CASSIHRVTGNTIYF
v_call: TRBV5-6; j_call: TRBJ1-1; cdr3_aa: CASSLIPGVKTEAFF
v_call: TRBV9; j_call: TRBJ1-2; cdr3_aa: CASTRTPHPGTGANYGYTF
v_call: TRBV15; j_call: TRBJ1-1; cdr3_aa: CATSRDESGNTEAFF
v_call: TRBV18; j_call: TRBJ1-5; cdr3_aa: CASSPDQGQPQHF
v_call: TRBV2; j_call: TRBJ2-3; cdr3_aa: CASSTGYSADTQYF
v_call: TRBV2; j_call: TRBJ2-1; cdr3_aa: CASSRTSGGSYNEQFF
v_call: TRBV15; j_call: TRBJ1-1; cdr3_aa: CATTDGANTEAFF
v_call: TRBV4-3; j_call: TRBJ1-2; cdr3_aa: CASSQAADTVYGYTF
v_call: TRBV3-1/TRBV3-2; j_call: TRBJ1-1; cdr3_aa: CASSPQQDTEAFF
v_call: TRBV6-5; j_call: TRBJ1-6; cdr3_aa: CASSSRYSPLHF
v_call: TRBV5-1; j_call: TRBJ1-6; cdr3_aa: CASSYGDSGTRSSPLHF
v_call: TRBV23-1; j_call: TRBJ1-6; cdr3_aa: CASSQSFLNPAGANSPLHF
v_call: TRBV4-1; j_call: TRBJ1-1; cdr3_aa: CASSPVYRGRDTEAFF
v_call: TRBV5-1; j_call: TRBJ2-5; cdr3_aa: CASSLRLAGGLGTQYF
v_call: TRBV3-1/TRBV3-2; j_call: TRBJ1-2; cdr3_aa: CASSAPAQTGVYGYTF
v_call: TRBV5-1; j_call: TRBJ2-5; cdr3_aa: CASSLLVGETQYF
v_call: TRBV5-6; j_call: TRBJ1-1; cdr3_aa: CASSFLGVRARNTEAFF
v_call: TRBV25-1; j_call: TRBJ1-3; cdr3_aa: CASRAQGPGGNTIYF
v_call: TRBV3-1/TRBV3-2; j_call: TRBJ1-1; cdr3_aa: CASTQGHANTEAFF
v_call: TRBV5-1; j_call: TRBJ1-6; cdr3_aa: CASSERTGGAGSPLHF
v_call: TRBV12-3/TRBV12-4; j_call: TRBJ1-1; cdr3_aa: CASSSGNTEAFF
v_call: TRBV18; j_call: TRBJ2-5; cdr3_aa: CASSRTLQETQYF
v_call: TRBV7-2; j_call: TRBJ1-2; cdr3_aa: CASSPYSRDRENGYTF
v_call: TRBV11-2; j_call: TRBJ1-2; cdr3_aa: CASSPIRGAKVYGYTF
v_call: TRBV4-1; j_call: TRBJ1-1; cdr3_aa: CASSQIGTGTGGLVAFF
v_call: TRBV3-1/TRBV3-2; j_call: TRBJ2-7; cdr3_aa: CASRGGEGRYEQYF
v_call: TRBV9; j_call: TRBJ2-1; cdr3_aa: CASSGDSGVYNEQFF
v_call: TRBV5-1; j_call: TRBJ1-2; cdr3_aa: CASSLEGQGHGYTF
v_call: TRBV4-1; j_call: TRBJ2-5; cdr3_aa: CASSQVPGQETQYF
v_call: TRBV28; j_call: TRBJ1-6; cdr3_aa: CASSPIPRQVGLSSYNSPLHF